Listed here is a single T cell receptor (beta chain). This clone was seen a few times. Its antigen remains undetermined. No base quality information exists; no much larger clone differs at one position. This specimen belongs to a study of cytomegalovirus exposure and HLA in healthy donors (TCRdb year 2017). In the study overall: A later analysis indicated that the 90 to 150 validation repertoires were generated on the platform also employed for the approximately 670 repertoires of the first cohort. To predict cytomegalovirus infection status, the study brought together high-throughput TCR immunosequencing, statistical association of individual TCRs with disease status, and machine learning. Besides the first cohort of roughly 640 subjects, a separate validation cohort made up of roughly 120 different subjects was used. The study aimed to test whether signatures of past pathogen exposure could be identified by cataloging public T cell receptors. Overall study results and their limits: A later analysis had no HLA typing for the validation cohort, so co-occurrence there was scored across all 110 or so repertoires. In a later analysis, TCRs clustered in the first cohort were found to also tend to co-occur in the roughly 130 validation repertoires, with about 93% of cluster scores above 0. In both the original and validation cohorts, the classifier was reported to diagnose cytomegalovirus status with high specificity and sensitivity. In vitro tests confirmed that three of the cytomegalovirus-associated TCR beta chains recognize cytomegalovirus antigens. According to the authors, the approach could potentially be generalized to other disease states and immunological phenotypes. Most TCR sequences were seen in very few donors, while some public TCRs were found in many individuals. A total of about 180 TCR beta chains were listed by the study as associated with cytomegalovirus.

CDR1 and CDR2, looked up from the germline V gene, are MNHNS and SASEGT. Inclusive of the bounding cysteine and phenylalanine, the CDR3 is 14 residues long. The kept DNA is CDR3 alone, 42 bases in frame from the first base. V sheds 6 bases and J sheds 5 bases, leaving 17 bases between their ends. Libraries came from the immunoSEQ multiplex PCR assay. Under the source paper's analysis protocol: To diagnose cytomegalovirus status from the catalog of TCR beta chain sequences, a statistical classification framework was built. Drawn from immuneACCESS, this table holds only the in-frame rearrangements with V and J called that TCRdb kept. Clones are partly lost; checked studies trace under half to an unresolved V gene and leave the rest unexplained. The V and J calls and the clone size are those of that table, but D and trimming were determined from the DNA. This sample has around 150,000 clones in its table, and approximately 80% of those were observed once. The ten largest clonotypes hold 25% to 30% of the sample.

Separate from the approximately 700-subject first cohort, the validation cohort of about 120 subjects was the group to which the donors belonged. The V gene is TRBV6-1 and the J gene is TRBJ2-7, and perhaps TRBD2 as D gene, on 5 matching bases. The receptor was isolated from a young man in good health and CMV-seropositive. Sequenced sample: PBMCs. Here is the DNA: TGTGCCAGCAGCCTCACTCGTCCGAGGGACGAGCAGTACTTC. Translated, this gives CASSLTRPRDEQYF.